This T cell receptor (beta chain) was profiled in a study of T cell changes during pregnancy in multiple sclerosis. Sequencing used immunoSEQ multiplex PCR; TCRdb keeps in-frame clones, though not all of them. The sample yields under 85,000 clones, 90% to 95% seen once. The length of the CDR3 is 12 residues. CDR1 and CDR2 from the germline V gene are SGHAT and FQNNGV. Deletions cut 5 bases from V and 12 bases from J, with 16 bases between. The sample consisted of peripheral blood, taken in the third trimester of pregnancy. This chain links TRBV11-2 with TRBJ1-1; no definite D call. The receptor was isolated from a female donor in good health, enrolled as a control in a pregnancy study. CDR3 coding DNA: TGTGCCAGCAGCGCGCAACCACTGATCCCTTTCTTT. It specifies CASSAQPLIPFF.